This is a list of T cell receptor beta chains from one sample in a study of shared clonotypes between healthy human individuals. Profiled with immunoSEQ multiplex PCR; TCRdb holds only in-frame clones, not every one. In the table there are roughly 480,000 clones, about 80% of which are singletons. Sequencing was carried out using PBMCs. The receptors originated from a middle-aged woman in good health. Some clones in this sample may be carry-over from other donors' samples. Both conserved end residues are part of each CDR3. Fields, in order: J gene, D gene, V gene, clone size, CDR3 length, CDR3 DNA, CDR3 protein. The D gene is left open where the match is weak. Clone size is stated in some rows and not others, as once, few, many or a class when expanded.

TRBJ2-3 TRBD2 TRBV10-3 NA 14 TGTGCCATCGGGACTAGCGGGAGCACAGATACGCGGTGTTTT CAIGTSGSTDTRCF
TRBJ2-1 TRBD2 TRBV19 NA 20 TGTGCCAGTAGTATTTACCTCCCAGCGACTAGCGGGAGTTACTACAATGAGCAGTTCTTC CASSIYLPATSGSYYNEQFF
TRBJ2-1 NA TRBV7-2 many 16 TGTGCCAGCAGCTTAAACGCCCCTAGCGTCGGCAATGAGCAGTTCTTC CASSLNAPSVGNEQFF
TRBJ2-7 TRBD1 TRBV6-5 NA 13 TGTGCCAGCACCCGGACAGGGGGTCACGAGCAGTACTTC CASTRTGGHEQYF
TRBJ2-2 NA TRBV7-9 NA 14 TGTGCCAGCAGCTCCGGGCCCAACACCGGGGAGCTGTTTTTT CASSSGPNTGELFF
TRBJ2-1 NA TRBV18 NA 13 TGTGCCAGCTCACCATCAGGTAGCGATGAGCAGTTCTTC CASSPSGSDEQFF
TRBJ2-7 NA TRBV29-1 NA 12 TGCAGCGTTGGGGGAGCTTCTTCCGAGCAGTACTTC CSVGGASSEQYF
TRBJ2-2 NA TRBV7-3 NA 15 TGTGCCAGCAGCCCGGGGGTGGAGCACACCGGGGAGCTGTTTTTT CASSPGVEHTGELFF
TRBJ1-5 NA TRBV5-1 NA 12 TGCGCCAGCAGCACTGGACGGGGGCCCCAGCATTTT CASSTGRGPQHF
TRBJ2-5 TRBD2 TRBV19 NA 16 TGTGCCAGTAGTATAGATGGGCTAGCGGGCCAAGAGACCCAGTACTTC CASSIDGLAGQETQYF
TRBJ1-1 TRBD1 TRBV5-6 NA 16 TGTGCCAGCAGCTTGGGACAGGGGGCTACGAACACTGAAGCTTTCTTT CASSLGQGATNTEAFF
TRBJ1-4 TRBD1 TRBV28 NA 13 TGTGCCAGCAGAGGGGGCCGAGGAGAAAAACTGTTTTTT CASRGGRGEKLFF
TRBJ1-1 TRBD1 TRBV28 NA 14 TGTGCCAGCAGTTTCAACAGGGGGAACACTGAAGCTTTCTTT CASSFNRGNTEAFF
TRBJ2-4 TRBD2 TRBV28 NA 18 TGTGCCAGCAGTTCTGGGACGGGAGGACGACTAGCCAAAAACATTCAGTACTTC CASSSGTGGRLAKNIQYF
TRBJ2-1 NA TRBV18 NA 12 TGTGCCAGCTCACGGTCCTACAATGAGCAGTTCTTC CASSRSYNEQFF
TRBJ2-7 TRBD1 TRBV2 NA 15 TGTGCCAGCAGGGCCGGACAGGGGGCAACCTACGAGCAGTACTTC CASRAGQGATYEQYF
TRBJ1-1 NA TRBV19 NA 12 TGTGCCAGTTCGGGGGATACCACTGAAGCTTTCTTT CASSGDTTEAFF
TRBJ2-2 NA TRBV14 NA 14 TGTGCCAGCAGCCAAGGCAGATACACCGGGGAGCTGTTTTTT CASSQGRYTGELFF
TRBJ1-2 NA TRBV6-5 NA 11 TGTGCCAGCAGTCAGGGATATGGCTACACCTTC CASSQGYGYTF
TRBJ2-7 TRBD2 TRBV18 NA 15 TGTGCCAGCTCACCACCGTCTAGCGGGTCCTACGAGCAGTACTTC CASSPPSSGSYEQYF
TRBJ1-3 NA TRBV18 NA 15 TGTGCCAGCTCACCGATCGACGTACGTGGAAACACCATATATTTT CASSPIDVRGNTIYF
TRBJ2-7 NA TRBV21-1 few 14 TGTGCCAGCAGCAAAGGAAGCGGGAGCTACGAGCAGTACTTC CASSKGSGSYEQYF
TRBJ2-7 NA TRBV11-2 few 13 TGTGCCAGCAGCTTACAGGGATCCTACGAGCAGTACTTC CASSLQGSYEQYF
TRBJ1-5 NA TRBV9 few 15 TGTGCCAGCAGCGTAGGGGGGGTTACTAATCAGCCCCAGCATTTT CASSVGGVTNQPQHF
TRBJ2-1 TRBD1 TRBV7-3 NA 14 TGTGCCAGCAGCTTAGGACAGGGGCTCGCTGAGCAGTTCTTC CASSLGQGLAEQFF
TRBJ2-1 NA TRBV5-4 NA 15 TGTGCCAGCAGGCGGGACTGGAGCTCCTACAATGAGCAGTTCTTC CASRRDWSSYNEQFF
TRBJ1-1 NA TRBV19 NA 14 TGTGCCAGTAGTATTCAACCTGGGAACACTGAAGCTTTCTTT CASSIQPGNTEAFF
TRBJ1-2 NA TRBV28 few 14 TGTGCCAGCAGTCCCCTCCTAGAAAACTATGGCTACACCTTC CASSPLLENYGYTF
TRBJ1-1 TRBD1 TRBV28 NA 16 TGTGCCAGCAGAATCGACAGGGGGCTATTGAACACTGAAGCTTTATTT CASRIDRGLLNTEALF
TRBJ1-5 NA TRBV1 NA 17 TGCACCAGCAGCCAACTACCTGGACGGAATAGCAATCAGCCCCAGCATTTT CTSSQLPGRNSNQPQHF
TRBJ2-5 TRBD1 TRBV5-1 NA 14 TGCGCCAGCAGCCACGGGACAGATCAAGAGACCCAGTACTTC CASSHGTDQETQYF
TRBJ1-1 NA TRBV6-1 few 14 TGTGCCAGCAGTATTGAAGGGGGTAGCACTGAAGCTTTCTTT CASSIEGGSTEAFF
TRBJ1-5 TRBD1 TRBV6-1 NA 15 TGTGCCAGCAGCCTAGGACAGGTCTGCAATCAGCCCCAGCACTTT CASSLGQVCNQPQHF
TRBJ1-4 NA TRBV28 NA 13 TGTGCCAGCACCCGACAGACTAATGAAAAACTGTTTTTT CASTRQTNEKLFF
TRBJ2-6 NA TRBV5-1 once 15 TGCGCCAGCACCCCGACAGCTTCTGGGGCCAACGTCCTGACTTTC CASTPTASGANVLTF
TRBJ1-3 NA TRBV28 NA 16 TGTGCCAGCAGTTTCTCCCACTACCTCTCTGGAAACACCATATATTTT CASSFSHYLSGNTIYF
TRBJ2-7 NA TRBV28 NA 14 TGTGCCAGCAGTTTGGGGGACATTTTCTACGAGCAGTACTTC CASSLGDIFYEQYF
TRBJ2-5 TRBD2 TRBV27 NA 16 TGTGCCAGCAGTTTGGGGGCGGGAGGGCCTTTAGAGACCCAGTACTTC CASSLGAGGPLETQYF
TRBJ2-7 TRBD1 TRBV7-2 once 14 TGTGCCAGCAGCTTAGGACAGGGGGCTTACGAGCAGTACTTC CASSLGQGAYEQYF
TRBJ2-3 NA TRBV9 NA 17 TGTGCCAGCAGCGAGGGTCTGTGGCGGGATCGTACAGATACGCAGTATTTT CASSEGLWRDRTDTQYF
TRBJ2-7 TRBD1 TRBV28 NA 15 TGTGCCAGCAGTCCGGGGGACAGGGACTCCTACGAGCAGTACTTC CASSPGDRDSYEQYF
TRBJ2-1 NA TRBV11-1 once 15 TGTGCCAGCAGCCCTCGGTGGAGCTCCTACAATGAGCAGTTCTTC CASSPRWSSYNEQFF
TRBJ1-5 NA TRBV23-1 NA 11 TGCGCCGGGTACAGGGCATCAGCCCAGCATTTT CAGYRASAQHF
TRBJ1-1 NA TRBV10-2 few 15 TGCGCCAGCAGTGTTACCAGGGGCTTGCGCACTGAAGCTTTCTTT CASSVTRGLRTEAFF